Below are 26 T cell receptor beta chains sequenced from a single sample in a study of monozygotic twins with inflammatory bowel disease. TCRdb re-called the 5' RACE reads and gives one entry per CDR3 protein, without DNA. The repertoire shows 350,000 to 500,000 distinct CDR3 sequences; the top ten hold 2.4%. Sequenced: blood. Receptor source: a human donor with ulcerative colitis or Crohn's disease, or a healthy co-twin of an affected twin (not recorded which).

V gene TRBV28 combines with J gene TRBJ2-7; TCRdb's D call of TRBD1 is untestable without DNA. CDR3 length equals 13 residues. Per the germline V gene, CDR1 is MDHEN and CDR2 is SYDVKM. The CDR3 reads CASSTPPSREQYF.

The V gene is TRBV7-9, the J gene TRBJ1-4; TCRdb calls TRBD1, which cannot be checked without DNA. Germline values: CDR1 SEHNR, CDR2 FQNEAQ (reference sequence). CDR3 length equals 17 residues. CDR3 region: CASSPRGGDATNEKLFF.

CDR3 sequence: CSARAGLHNEQFF. The V call is TRBV20-1, the J call TRBJ2-1; TCRdb reports TRBD2, a call that lacks DNA to check it against. The CDR3 has 13 residues. Germline assignment: CDR1 DFQATT and CDR2 SNEGSKA (reference sequence).

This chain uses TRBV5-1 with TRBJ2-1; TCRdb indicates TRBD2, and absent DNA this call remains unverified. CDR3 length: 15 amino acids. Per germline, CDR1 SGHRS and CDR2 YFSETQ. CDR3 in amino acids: CASSFTGLAGNEQFF.

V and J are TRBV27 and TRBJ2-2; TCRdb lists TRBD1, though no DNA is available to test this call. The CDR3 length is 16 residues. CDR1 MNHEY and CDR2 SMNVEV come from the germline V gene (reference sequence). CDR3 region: CASSLSTRGETGELFF.

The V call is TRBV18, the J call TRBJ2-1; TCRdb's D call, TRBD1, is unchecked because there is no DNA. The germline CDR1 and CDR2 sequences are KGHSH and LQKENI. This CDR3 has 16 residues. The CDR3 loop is CASSPLQGLGVNEQFF.

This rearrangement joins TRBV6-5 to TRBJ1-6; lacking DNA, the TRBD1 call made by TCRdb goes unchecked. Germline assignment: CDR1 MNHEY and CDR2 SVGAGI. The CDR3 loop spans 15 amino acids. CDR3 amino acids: CASSYQYSSGSPLHF.

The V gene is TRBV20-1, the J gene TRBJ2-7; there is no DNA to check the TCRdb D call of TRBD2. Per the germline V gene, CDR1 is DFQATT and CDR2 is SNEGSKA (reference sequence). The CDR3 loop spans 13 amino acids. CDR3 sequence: CSATGTREYEQYF.

CDR3: CASSRRTTDPNYGYTF. The rearrangement joins TRBV7-9 to TRBJ1-2. CDR1 SEHNR and CDR2 FQNEAQ come from the germline V gene (reference sequence). The CDR3 extends over 16 amino acids. The whole variable domain, remainder taken from reference TRBV7-9 and TRBJ1-2, is DTGVSQNPRHKITKRGQNVTFRCDPISEHNRLYWYRQTLGQGPEFLTYFQNEAQLEKSRLLSDRFSAERPKGSFSTLEIQRTEQGDSAMYLCASSRRTTDPNYGYTFGSGTRLTVV.

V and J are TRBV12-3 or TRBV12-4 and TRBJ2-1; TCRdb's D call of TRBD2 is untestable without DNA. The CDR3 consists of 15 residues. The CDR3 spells CASSQAGLGYNEQFF.

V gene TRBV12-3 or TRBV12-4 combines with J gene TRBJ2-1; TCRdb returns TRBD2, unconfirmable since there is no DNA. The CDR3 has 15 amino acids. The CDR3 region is CASSSRLAGSDEQFF.

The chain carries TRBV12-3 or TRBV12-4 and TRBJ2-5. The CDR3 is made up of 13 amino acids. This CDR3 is CASSLRLVETQYF.

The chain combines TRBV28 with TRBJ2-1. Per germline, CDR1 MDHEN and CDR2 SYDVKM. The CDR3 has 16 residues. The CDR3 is CASSLFAGASYNEQFF.

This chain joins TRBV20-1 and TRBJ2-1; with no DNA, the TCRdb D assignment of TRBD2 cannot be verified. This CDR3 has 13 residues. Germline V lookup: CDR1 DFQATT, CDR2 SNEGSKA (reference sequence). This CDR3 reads CSVKAGVPNEQFF.

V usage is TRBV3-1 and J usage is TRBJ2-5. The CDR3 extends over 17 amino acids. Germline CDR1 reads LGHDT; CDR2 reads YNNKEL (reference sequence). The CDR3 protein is CASSQNSKRPTQETQYF.

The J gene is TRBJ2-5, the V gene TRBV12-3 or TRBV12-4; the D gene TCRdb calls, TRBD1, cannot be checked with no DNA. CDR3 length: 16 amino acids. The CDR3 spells CASSLNPQGLGETQYF.

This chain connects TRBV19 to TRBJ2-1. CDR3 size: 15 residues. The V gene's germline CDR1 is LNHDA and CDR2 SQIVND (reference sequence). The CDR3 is CASSMARGSYNEQFF.

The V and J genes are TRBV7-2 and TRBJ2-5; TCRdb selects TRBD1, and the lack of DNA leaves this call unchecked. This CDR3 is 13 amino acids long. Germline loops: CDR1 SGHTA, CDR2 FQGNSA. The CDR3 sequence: CASSLWTGETQYF.

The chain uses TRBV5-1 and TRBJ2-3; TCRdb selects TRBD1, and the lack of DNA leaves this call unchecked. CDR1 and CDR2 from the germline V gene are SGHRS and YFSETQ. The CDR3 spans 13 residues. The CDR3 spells CASSFPPTDTQYF.

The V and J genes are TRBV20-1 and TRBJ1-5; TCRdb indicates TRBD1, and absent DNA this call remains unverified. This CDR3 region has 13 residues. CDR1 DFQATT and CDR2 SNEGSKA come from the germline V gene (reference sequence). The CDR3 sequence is CRNSWGFNQPQHF.

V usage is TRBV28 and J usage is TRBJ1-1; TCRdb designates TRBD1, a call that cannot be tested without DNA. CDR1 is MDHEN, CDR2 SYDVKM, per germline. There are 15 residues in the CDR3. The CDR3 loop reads CASSQTGTLNTEAFF.

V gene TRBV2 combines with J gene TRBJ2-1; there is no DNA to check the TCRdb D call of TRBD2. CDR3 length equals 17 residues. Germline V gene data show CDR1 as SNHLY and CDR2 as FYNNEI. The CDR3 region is CASSEAAGLAIYNEQFF.

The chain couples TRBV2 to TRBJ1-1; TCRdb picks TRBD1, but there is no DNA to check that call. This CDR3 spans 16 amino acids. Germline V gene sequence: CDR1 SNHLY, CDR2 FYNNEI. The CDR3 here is CASSESRVRVNTEAFF.

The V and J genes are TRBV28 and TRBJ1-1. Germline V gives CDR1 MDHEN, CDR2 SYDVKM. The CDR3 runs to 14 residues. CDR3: CASSLVLQNTEAFF. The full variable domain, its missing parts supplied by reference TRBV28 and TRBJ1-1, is DVKVTQSSRYLVKRTGEKVFLECVQDMDHENMFWYRQDPGLGLRLIYFSYDVKMKEKGDIPEGYSVSREKKERFSLILESASTNQTSMYLCASSLVLQNTEAFFGQGTRLTVV.

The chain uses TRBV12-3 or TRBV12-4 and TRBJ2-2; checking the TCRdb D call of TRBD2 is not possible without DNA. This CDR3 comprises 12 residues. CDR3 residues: CASSLGGGELFF.

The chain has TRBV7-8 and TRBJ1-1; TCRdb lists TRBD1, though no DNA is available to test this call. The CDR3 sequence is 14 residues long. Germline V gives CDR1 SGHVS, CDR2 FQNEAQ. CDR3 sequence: CASTLSGTGTEAFF.